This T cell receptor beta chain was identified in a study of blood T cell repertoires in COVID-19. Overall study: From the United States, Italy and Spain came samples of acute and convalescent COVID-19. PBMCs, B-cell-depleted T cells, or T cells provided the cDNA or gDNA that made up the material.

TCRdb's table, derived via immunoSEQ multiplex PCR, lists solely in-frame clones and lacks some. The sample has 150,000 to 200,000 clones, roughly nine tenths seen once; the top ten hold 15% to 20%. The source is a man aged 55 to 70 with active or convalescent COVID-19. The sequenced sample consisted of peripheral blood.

The CDR3 DNA is TGTGCCAGCAGTTATGGGACTACCTTGGGTACGCAGTATTTT. This sequence encodes CASSYGTTLGTQYF. The chain combines TRBV6-6 with TRBJ2-3, with TRBD2 identical over 7 bases. J gave up 8 bases and V 3 bases, and 8 bases lay outside the gene matches. The CDR3 has 14 amino acids. CDR1 is MNHNY and CDR2 is SVGAGI in the germline V gene (reference sequence).